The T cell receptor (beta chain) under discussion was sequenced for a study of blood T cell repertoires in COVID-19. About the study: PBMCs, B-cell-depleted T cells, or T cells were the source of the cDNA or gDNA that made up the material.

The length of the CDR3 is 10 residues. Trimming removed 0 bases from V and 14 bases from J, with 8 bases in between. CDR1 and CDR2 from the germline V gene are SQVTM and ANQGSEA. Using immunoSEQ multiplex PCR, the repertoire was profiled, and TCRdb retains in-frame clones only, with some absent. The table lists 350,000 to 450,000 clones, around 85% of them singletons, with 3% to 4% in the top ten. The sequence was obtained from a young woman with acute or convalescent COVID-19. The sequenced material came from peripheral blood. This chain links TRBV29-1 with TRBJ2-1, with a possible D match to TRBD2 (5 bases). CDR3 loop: CSVEDAGEFF. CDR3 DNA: TGCAGCGTTGAAGATGCCGGGGAGTTCTTC.